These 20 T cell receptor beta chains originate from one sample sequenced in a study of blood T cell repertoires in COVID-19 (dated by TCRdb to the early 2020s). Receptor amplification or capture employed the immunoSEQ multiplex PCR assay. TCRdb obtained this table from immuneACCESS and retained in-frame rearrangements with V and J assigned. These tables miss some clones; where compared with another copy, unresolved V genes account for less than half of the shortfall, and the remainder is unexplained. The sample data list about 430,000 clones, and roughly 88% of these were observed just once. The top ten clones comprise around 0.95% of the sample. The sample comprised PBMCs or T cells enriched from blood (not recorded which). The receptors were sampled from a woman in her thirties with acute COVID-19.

DNA for the CDR3: TGTGCCAGCAGTCATTCGGGAGTGGTACTGTTTTTT. It codes for CASSHSGVVLFF. The gene calls are TRBV6-5 and TRBJ1-4; D call uncertain. Germline V gene sequence: CDR1 MNHEY, CDR2 SVGAGI. V was clipped by 5 bases and J by 13 bases, with 14 bases between them. This CDR3 is built from 12 residues.

The CDR3 DNA follows: TGTGCCAGCAGCTTAGGCGGGACTAGCGGGGCCGCCTACGAGCAGTACTTC. This codes for CASSLGGTSGAAYEQYF. The chain uses TRBV13 and TRBJ2-7; 13 bases align to TRBD2. The CDR3 covers 17 residues. V shed 0 bases, J shed 2 bases, and the junction held 4 bases outside the gene matches. Germline CDR1 is PRHDT and CDR2 is FYEKMQ (reference sequence).

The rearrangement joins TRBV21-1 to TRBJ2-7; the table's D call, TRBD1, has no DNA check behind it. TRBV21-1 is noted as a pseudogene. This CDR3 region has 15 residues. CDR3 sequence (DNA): TGTGCCAGCAGCAGGGCCGGGACAGGGTTTTACGAGCAGTACTTC. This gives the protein CASSRAGTGFYEQYF.

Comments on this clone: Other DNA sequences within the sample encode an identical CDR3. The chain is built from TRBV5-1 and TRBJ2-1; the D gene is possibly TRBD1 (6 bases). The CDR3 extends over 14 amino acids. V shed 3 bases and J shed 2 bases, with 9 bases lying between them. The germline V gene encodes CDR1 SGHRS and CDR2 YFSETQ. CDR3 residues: CASSSGQTYNEQFF. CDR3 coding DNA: TGCGCCAGCAGCTCAGGACAGACCTACAATGAGCAGTTCTTC.

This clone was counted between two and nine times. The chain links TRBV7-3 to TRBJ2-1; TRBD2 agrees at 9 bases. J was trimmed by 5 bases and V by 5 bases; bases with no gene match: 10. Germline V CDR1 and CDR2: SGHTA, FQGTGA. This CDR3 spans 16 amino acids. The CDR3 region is CASSPLGSGRNNEQFF. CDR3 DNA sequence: TGTGCCAGCAGCCCGCTGGGTAGCGGGAGAAACAATGAGCAGTTCTTC.

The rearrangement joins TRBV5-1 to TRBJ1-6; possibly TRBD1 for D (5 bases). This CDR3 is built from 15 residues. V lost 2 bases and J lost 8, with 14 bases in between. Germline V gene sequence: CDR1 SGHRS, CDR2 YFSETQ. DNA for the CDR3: TGCGCCAGCAGCTTCGAGGGAGGGGTATATTCACCCCTCCACTTT. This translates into CASSFEGGVYSPLHF.

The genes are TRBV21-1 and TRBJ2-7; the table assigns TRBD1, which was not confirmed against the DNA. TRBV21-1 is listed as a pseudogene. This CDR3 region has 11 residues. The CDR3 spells CASSSRQGQYF. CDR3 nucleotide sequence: TGTGCCAGCAGCTCCCGACAGGGGCAGTACTTC.

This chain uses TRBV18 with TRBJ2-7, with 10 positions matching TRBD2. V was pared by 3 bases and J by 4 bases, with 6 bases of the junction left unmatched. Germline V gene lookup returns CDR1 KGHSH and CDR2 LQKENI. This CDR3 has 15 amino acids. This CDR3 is CASSPSSGGPYEQYF. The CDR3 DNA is TGTGCCAGCTCACCCTCTAGCGGGGGACCATACGAGCAGTACTTC.

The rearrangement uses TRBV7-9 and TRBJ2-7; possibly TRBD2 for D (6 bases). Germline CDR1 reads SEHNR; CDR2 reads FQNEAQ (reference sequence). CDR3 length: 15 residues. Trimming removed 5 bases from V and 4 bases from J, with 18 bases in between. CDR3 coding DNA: TGTGCCAGCAGCCTAAGTCGGGACTGGCAGTACGAGCAGTACTTC. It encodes CASSLSRDWQYEQYF.

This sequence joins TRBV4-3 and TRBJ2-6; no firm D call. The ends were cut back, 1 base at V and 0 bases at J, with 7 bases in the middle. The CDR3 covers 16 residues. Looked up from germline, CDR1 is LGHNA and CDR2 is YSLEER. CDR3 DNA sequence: TGCGCCAGCAGCCAAGTTTGGGCCTCTGGGGCCAACGTCCTGACTTTC. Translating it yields CASSQVWASGANVLTF.

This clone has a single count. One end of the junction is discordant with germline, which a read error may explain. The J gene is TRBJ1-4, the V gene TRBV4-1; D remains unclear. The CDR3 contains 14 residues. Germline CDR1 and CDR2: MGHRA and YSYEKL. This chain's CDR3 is CASSQDSRSLWWVF. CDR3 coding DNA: TGCGCCAGCAGCCAAGATAGTAGGAGTCTCTGGTGGGTTTTT.

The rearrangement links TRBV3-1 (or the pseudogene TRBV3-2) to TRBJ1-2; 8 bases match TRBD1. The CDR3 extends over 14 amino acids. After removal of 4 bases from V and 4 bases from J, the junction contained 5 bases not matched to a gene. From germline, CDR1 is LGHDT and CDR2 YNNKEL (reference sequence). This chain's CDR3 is CASSRTGPGYGYTF. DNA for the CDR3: TGTGCCAGCAGCCGGACAGGGCCGGGCTATGGCTACACCTTC.

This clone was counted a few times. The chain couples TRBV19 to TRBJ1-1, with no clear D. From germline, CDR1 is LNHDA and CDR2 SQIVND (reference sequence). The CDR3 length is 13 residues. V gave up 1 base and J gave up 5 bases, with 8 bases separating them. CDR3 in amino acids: CASSIGRVTEAFF. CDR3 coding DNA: TGTGCCAGTAGTATAGGCCGAGTGACTGAAGCTTTCTTT.

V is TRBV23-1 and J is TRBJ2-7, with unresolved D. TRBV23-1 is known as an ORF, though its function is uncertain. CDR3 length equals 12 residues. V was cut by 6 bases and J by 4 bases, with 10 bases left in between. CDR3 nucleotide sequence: TGCGCCAGCAGCCCCGACACGTACGAGCAGTACTTC. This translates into CASSPDTYEQYF.

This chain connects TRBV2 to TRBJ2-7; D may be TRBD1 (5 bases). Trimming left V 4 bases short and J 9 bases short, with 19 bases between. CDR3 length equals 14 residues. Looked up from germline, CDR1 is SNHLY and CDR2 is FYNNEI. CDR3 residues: CASSGGAPPERQYF. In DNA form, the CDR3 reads TGTGCCAGCAGTGGGGGCGCCCCTCCCGAGCGGCAGTACTTC.

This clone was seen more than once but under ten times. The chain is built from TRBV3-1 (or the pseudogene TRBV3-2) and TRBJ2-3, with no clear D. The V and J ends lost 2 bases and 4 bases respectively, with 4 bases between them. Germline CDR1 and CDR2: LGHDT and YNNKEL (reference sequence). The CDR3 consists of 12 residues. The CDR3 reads CASSQSPDTQYF. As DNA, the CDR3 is TGTGCCAGCAGCCAATCTCCAGATACGCAGTATTTT.

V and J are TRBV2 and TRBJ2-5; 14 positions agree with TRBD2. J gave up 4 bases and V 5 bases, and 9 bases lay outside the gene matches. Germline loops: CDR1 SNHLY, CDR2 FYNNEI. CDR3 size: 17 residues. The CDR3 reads CASSPPPGTSGGETQYF. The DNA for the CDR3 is TGTGCCAGCAGTCCCCCTCCCGGGACTAGCGGGGGAGAGACCCAGTACTTC.

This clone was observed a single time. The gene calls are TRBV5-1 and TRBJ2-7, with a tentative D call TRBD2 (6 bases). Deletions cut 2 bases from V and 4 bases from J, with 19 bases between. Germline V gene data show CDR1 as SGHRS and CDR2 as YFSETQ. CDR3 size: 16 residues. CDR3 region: CASSFVEAGKGYEQYF. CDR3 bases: TGCGCCAGCAGCTTTGTCGAGGCGGGGAAGGGGTACGAGCAGTACTTC.

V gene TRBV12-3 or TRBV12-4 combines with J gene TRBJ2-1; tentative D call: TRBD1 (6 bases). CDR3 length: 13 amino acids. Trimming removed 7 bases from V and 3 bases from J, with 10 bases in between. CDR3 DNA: TGTGCCAGCACCTTGGACAGCTACAATGAGCAGTTCTTC. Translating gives CASTLDSYNEQFF.

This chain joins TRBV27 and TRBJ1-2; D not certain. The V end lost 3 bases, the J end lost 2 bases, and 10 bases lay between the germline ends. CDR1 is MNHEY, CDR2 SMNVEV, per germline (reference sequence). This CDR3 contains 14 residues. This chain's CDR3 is CASSFRGWNYGYTF. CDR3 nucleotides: TGTGCCAGCAGTTTTCGGGGATGGAACTATGGCTACACCTTC.